The TCR beta chain under discussion was sequenced for a study of T cell changes during pregnancy in multiple sclerosis. Assay used: immunoSEQ multiplex PCR; TCRdb lists only in-frame clones, some missing. The sample carries fewer than 110,000 clones, about 90% recorded once. The J segment lost 3 bases and the V segment lost 0 bases, leaving 13 bases of the junction unmatched. The CDR3 runs to 20 residues. Germline CDR1 and CDR2: GTSNPN and SVGIG (reference sequence). The gene calls are TRBV30 and TRBJ2-4; 14 bases are shared with TRBD2. The sample here was peripheral blood, taken after pregnancy. This clonotype originated in a female donor with multiple sclerosis, enrolled in a pregnancy study. Here the CDR3 DNA reads TGTGCCTGGAGTGTTTTCCACCCGGGACTAGCGGGAGATTTCAAAAACATTCAGTACTTC. Its protein is CAWSVFHPGLAGDFKNIQYF. Looking up the rest from reference TRBV30 and TRBJ2-4 gives the full variable domain: SQTIHQWPATLVQPVGSPLSLECTVEGTSNPNLYWYRQAAGRGLQLLFYSVGIGQISSEVPQNLSASRPQDRQFILSSKKLLLSDSGFYLCAWSVFHPGLAGDFKNIQYFGAGTRLSVL.